This TCR beta chain is from a study of response to subunit inactivated influenza vaccine. General observations from the study: The authors suggested that few new T cells are recruited per seasonal influenza vaccination.

With regard to this clonotype: No antigen is known for it.

A single record per CDR3 protein comes from TCRdb applying MiXCR to the RT-PCR reads. The profile covers hundreds of thousands of distinct CDR3 sequences, with 25% appearing a single time and approximately 2% taken by the ten largest. The specimen was CD4+ T cells sorted from PBMCs, collected 5 days after vaccination. The TCR was taken from a man aged 50 or older who received an inactivated influenza vaccine.

This CDR3 is CASSLGVSLKETQYF. Written as DNA, the CDR3 is TGTGCCAGCAGCTTAGGTGTGTCCTTAAAAGAGACCCAGTACTTC. The J gene is TRBJ2-5, the V gene TRBV7-2; D not certain. This CDR3 region has 15 residues. V lost 1 base to trimming and J lost 3 bases, with 12 bases between them. The germline V gene has CDR1 SGHTA and CDR2 FQGNSA.